Listed below are T cell receptor beta chains from one sample, sequenced in a study of blood T cell repertoires in COVID-19. TCRdb's table, derived via immunoSEQ multiplex PCR, lists solely in-frame clones and lacks some. The data contain about 130,000 clones, around 84% of them singletons. The material sequenced was PBMCs or T cells enriched from blood (not recorded which). The receptors shown here come from a man aged 40-55 years with acute COVID-19. CDR3s include the opening cysteine and the closing phenylalanine or tryptophan. D genes are given only for firm matches.

>-|TRBV29-1
CSVEDEGGRGQPQHF
>-|TRBV5-4
CANLPKAGTGELFF
>-|TRBV18
CASWAGDGNYGYTF
>TRBD1|TRBV7-9
CASSSGQGVNEKLFF
>-|TRBV7-3
CASSEQFQETQYF
>TRBD1|TRBV7-8
CASSPDRVNQPQHF
>TRBD1|TRBV5-1
CASSPGTGYGEQYF
>TRBD2|TRBV3-1/TRBV3-2
CASSRIDRGVTDTQYF
>TRBD2|TRBV3-1/TRBV3-2
CASRPSGGTITDTQYF
>-|TRBV10-3
CAISDYGVKANEKLFF
>-|TRBV19
CASSIDYQETQYF
>TRBD1|TRBV3-1/TRBV3-2
CASSDRGGNTEAFF
>-|TRBV6-5
CASRLQGDTQYF
>-|TRBV27
CASSLMRDTGELFF
>-|TRBV5-1
CASAAGGWNTGELFF
>-|TRBV2
CASSDQGFNSPLHF